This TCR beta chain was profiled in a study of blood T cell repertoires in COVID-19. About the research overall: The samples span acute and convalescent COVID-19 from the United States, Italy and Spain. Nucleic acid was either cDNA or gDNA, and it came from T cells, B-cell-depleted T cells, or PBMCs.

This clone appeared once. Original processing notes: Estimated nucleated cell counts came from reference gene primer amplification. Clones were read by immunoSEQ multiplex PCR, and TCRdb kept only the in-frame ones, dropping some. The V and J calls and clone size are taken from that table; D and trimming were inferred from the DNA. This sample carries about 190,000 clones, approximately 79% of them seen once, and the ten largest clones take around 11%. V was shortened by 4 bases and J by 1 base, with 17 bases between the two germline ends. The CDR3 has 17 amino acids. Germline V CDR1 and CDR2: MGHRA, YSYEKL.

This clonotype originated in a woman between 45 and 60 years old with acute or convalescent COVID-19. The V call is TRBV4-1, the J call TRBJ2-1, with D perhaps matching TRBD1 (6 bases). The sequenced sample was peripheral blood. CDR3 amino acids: CASSRLMVQGSYNEQFF. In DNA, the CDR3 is TGCGCCAGCAGCCGCCTAATGGTGCAGGGGTCCTACAATGAGCAGTTCTTC.